This is a list of T cell receptor beta chains from one sample in a study. Each CDR3 protein gets one entry after TCRdb re-called the RT-PCR reads with MiXCR. Of more than 550,000 distinct CDR3 sequences detected, 13% to 15% appear once; the ten largest clones hold around 3.3%. Input material: memory CD4+ T cells from blood. Receptors originate from a female donor in good health, serving as a healthy control. Both conserved end residues are part of each CDR3. Fields, in order: J gene, V gene, CDR3 protein.

J: TRBJ1-2; V: TRBV21-1; CDR3: CASSKRGQTYGYTF
J: TRBJ1-6; V: TRBV2; CDR3: CASTKDRAGSPLHF
J: TRBJ2-1; V: TRBV9; CDR3: CASSVAASWSSYNEQFF
J: TRBJ1-4; V: TRBV5-6; CDR3: CASSLLGVATNEKLFF
J: TRBJ1-1; V: TRBV20-1; CDR3: CSARPVEWGEAFF
J: TRBJ1-1; V: TRBV20-1; CDR3: CSALQGSWEAFF
J: TRBJ2-1; V: TRBV7-2; CDR3: CASSTNGGGGYEQFF
J: TRBJ2-3; V: TRBV5-1; CDR3: CATKTSGGHPDTQYF
J: TRBJ1-2; V: TRBV5-1; CDR3: CASSLSLPGQGAPGNYGYTF
J: TRBJ2-7; V: TRBV28; CDR3: CASSRGGTAQIEQYF
J: TRBJ1-2; V: TRBV12-3/TRBV12-4; CDR3: CASSLGPEGSYGYTF
J: TRBJ2-3; V: TRBV7-2; CDR3: CASSSGTSRMDTQYF
J: TRBJ1-2; V: TRBV7-2; CDR3: CASSGKTGGGHGYTF
J: TRBJ2-3; V: TRBV7-8; CDR3: CASSPGVSGGTDTQYF
J: TRBJ1-2; V: TRBV4-3; CDR3: CASSQDADYLYGYTF
J: TRBJ2-7; V: TRBV20-1; CDR3: CSARLDRDEQYF
J: TRBJ2-3; V: TRBV29-1; CDR3: CSVEDSPGTSADTQYF
J: TRBJ2-1; V: TRBV29-1; CDR3: CSVGGAKGNEQFF
J: TRBJ2-5; V: TRBV12-3/TRBV12-4; CDR3: CASSFWGLPQETQYF
J: TRBJ2-3; V: TRBV20-1; CDR3: CSATAPPDTQYF
J: TRBJ2-1; V: TRBV9; CDR3: CASSVEWGRNEQFF
J: TRBJ2-1; V: TRBV7-2; CDR3: CASSLPGLAGWNEQFF
J: TRBJ2-4; V: TRBV20-1; CDR3: CSASDPGTNIQYF
J: TRBJ2-2; V: TRBV24-1; CDR3: CATRGRLNTGELFF
J: TRBJ2-7; V: TRBV20-1; CDR3: CSANSDSQDEQYF
J: TRBJ1-4; V: TRBV7-2; CDR3: CASSLWARGGATNEKLFF
J: TRBJ2-7; V: TRBV5-6; CDR3: CASSSVFAGGDEQYF
J: TRBJ1-5; V: TRBV6-5; CDR3: CASRRQGGSNQPQHF
J: TRBJ2-5; V: TRBV7-2; CDR3: CASSAGLAVETQYF
J: TRBJ2-7; V: TRBV20-1; CDR3: CSAKGPTTYEQYF
J: TRBJ2-5; V: TRBV7-2; CDR3: CASSYDRFSETQYF
J: TRBJ2-7; V: TRBV12-3/TRBV12-4; CDR3: CASSFGGPSYEQYF
J: TRBJ2-1; V: TRBV7-9; CDR3: CASSLRRLAYNEQFF
J: TRBJ2-3; V: TRBV4-3; CDR3: CASSQGRHPTDTQYF
J: TRBJ2-2; V: TRBV7-2; CDR3: CASSSQPPGLAGGPGELFF
J: TRBJ2-5; V: TRBV6-5; CDR3: CASSNTGGETQYF
J: TRBJ1-5; V: TRBV20-1; CDR3: CSARTGQGAWSNQPQHF
J: TRBJ1-1; V: TRBV6-2/TRBV6-3; CDR3: CASSYGGDSTEAFF
J: TRBJ2-3; V: TRBV3-1; CDR3: CASSQRTGLDGTQYF
J: TRBJ2-5; V: TRBV10-3; CDR3: CAISEGSPQETQYF
J: TRBJ2-1; V: TRBV9; CDR3: CASSSQGLAGAQQFF
J: TRBJ2-7; V: TRBV5-6; CDR3: CASIAVAGGPQYF
J: TRBJ2-3; V: TRBV5-1; CDR3: CASSFGQGGVGDTQYF
J: TRBJ2-2; V: TRBV9; CDR3: CASSARTHTGELFF
J: TRBJ2-5; V: TRBV11-2; CDR3: CASSSPGGETQYF
J: TRBJ2-3; V: TRBV5-1; CDR3: CASSAGTSGVVDTQYF
J: TRBJ1-5; V: TRBV28; CDR3: CASRPQGKVEPQHF
J: TRBJ2-5; V: TRBV10-2; CDR3: CASSESLAAAWIGTQYF